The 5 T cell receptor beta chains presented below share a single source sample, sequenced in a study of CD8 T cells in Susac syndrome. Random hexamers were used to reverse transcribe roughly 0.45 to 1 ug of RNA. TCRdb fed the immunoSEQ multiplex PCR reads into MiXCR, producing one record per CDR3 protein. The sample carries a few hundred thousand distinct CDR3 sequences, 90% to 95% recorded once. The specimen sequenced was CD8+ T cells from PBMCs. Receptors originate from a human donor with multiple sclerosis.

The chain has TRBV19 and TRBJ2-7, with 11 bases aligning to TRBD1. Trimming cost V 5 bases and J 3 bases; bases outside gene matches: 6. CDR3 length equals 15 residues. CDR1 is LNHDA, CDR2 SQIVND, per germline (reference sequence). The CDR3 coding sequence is TGTGCCAGTAGTTTAGGACAGGGGGCTATCTACGAGCAGTACTTC. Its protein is CASSLGQGAIYEQYF. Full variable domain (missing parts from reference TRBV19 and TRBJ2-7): DGGITQSPKYLFRKEGQNVTLSCEQNLNHDAMYWYRQDPGQGLRLIYYSQIVNDFQKGDIAEGYSVSREKKESFPLTVTSAQKNPTAFYLCASSLGQGAIYEQYFGPGTRLTVT.

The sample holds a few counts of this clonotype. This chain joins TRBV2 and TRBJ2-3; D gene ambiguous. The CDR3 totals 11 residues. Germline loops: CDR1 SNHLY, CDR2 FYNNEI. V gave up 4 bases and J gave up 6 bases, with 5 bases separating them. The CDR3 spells CASSGGDTQYF. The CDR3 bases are TGTGCCAGCAGTGGCGGTGATACGCAGTATTTT.

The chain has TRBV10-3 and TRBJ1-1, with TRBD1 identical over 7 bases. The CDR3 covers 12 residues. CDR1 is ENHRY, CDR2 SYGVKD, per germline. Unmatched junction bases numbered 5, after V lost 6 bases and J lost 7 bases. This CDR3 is CAISGTDSEAFF. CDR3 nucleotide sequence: TGTGCCATCAGCGGGACAGACAGTGAAGCTTTCTTT.

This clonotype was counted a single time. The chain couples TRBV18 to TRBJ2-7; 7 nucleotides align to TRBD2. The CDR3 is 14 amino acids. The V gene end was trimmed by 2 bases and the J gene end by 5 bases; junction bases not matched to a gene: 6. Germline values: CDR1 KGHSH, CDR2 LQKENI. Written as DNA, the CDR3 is TGTGCCAGCTCACCATTGGGAGGGCTCAACGAGCAGTACTTC. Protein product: CASSPLGGLNEQYF. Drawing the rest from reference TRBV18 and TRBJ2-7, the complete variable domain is NAGVMQNPRHLVRRRGQEARLRCSPMKGHSHVYWYRQLPEEGLKFMVYLQKENIIDESGMPKERFSAEFPKEGPSILRIQQVVRGDSAAYFCASSPLGGLNEQYFGPGTRLTVT.

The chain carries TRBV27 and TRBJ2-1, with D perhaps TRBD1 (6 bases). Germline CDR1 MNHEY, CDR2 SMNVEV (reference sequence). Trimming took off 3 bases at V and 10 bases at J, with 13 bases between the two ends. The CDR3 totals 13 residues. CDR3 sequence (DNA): TGTGCCAGCAGTTTCGCGACAGGTGTCGAGCAGTTCTTC. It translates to CASSFATGVEQFF.